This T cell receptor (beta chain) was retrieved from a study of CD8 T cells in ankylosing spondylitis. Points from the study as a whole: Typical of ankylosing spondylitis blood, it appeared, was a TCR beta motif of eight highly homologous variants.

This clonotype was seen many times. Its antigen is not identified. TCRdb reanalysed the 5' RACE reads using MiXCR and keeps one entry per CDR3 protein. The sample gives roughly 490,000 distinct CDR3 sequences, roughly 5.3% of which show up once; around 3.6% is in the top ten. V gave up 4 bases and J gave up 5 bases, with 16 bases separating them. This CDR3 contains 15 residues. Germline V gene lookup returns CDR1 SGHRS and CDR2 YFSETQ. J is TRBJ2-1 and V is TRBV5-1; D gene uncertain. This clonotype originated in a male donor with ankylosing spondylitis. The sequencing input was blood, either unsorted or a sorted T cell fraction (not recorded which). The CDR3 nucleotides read TGCGCCAGCAGCCCGGGCTACCGGTTGAACAATGAGCAGTTCTTC. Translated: CASSPGYRLNNEQFF.